Following are 8 T cell receptor beta chains from one sample sequenced in a study of blood T cell repertoires in COVID-19. Assay used: immunoSEQ multiplex PCR; TCRdb lists only in-frame clones, some missing. Of about 310,000 clones listed, 85% to 90% are singletons. Sequenced sample: peripheral blood. The receptors were sampled from a woman aged 40 to 49 with COVID-19, enrolled during active disease.

The chain employs TRBV12-5 and TRBJ2-1; D gene unclear. The CDR3 is 13 residues long. The V gene lost 6 bases and the J gene lost 5 bases, with 11 bases spanning the gap. Germline V gives CDR1 LGHNT, CDR2 FRNRAP. CDR3 sequence (DNA): TGTGCTAGTGGCCGAGACTGGGACAATGAGCAGTTCTTC. Translated: CASGRDWDNEQFF. The entire variable domain, with the rest obtained from reference TRBV12-5 and TRBJ2-1, is as follows: DARVTQTPRHKVTEMGQEVTMRCQPILGHNTVFWYRQTMMQGLELLAYFRNRAPLDDSGMPKDRFSAEMPDATLATLKIQPSEPRDSAVYFCASGRDWDNEQFFGPGTRLTVL.

This chain uses TRBV12-3 or TRBV12-4 with TRBJ2-7; D might be TRBD1 (6 bases). Trimming took 3 bases from V and 6 from J, leaving 12 bases between them. The CDR3 length is 13 residues. CDR3 coding DNA: TGTGCCAGCAGTTTGCACAGGGTTGGCGAGCAGTACTTC. Translating it yields CASSLHRVGEQYF.

The chain links TRBV28 to TRBJ2-3; 14 bases fit TRBD2. The CDR3 consists of 20 residues. Per germline, CDR1 MDHEN and CDR2 SYDVKM. With 2 bases clipped from V and 7 bases from J, the junction kept 17 bases outside the gene matches. The CDR3 reads CASSLQTSGRARGMRNTQYF. CDR3 in DNA: TGTGCCAGCAGTTTACAGACTAGCGGGAGGGCCCGGGGGATGAGAAATACGCAGTATTTT.

The V gene is TRBV6-1, the J gene TRBJ1-4; TRBD1 might be the D (6 bases). CDR1 and CDR2 from the germline V gene are MNHNS and SASEGT. V dropped 2 bases and J dropped 8 bases, with 12 bases sitting between them. CDR3 length: 14 residues. CDR3 coding DNA: TGTGCCAGCAGTGAACAGGGGTCGGGGGAAAAACTGTTTTTT. Residues: CASSEQGSGEKLFF.

In its sample, this clone was seen once. V is TRBV20-1 and J is TRBJ1-2; 7 bases map to TRBD1. Germline V gene lookup returns CDR1 DFQATT and CDR2 SNEGSKA (reference sequence). This CDR3 is built from 15 residues. Trimming took 3 bases from V and 7 from J; bases not matched to a gene: 14. The CDR3 spells CSASLKGATRGGYTF. The DNA for the CDR3 is TGCAGTGCTAGTTTAAAGGGGGCTACTCGGGGTGGCTACACCTTC.

The chain uses TRBV19 and TRBJ1-2; D is perhaps TRBD1 (6 bases). The CDR3 consists of 14 residues. V dropped 7 bases and J dropped 4 bases, with 16 bases sitting between them. Germline-derived CDR1 and CDR2 are LNHDA and SQIVND (reference sequence). CDR3 sequence reads: CASTPDRRIYGYTF. As DNA, the CDR3 is TGTGCCAGTACCCCTGACAGGCGGATCTATGGCTACACCTTC.

This clone has only a few counts. The chain is built from TRBV6-2 or TRBV6-3 and TRBJ1-5, with 11 bases matching TRBD1. After removal of 5 bases from V and 4 bases from J, the junction contained 7 bases not matched to a gene. This CDR3 is built from 16 residues. The V gene's germline CDR1 is MNHEY and CDR2 SVGEGT. The CDR3 protein is CASSSNGQGANQPQHF. Written as DNA, the CDR3 is TGTGCCAGCAGTAGCAATGGACAGGGGGCGAATCAGCCCCAGCATTTT.

The CDR3 DNA sequence: TGTGCCTGGAGTTTTTCCAGGGGGTCTGGAAACACCATATATTTT. It encodes CAWSFSRGSGNTIYF. The chain combines TRBV30 with TRBJ1-3, with TRBD1 matching 7 bases. V was pared by 2 bases and J by 1 base, with 5 bases of the junction left unmatched. The CDR3 is 15 residues long. From germline, CDR1 is GTSNPN and CDR2 SVGIG (reference sequence).